This entry lists 25 T cell receptor beta chains sequenced from one sample in a study of blood T cell repertoires in COVID-19. Profiling relied on immunoSEQ multiplex PCR, and the TCRdb table lists in-frame clones only, not all of them. Of some 530,000 clones listed, 88% are singletons. The material sequenced was PBMCs or T cells enriched from blood (not recorded which). These receptors were obtained from a woman aged 60 to 75 who had recovered from COVID-19.

The rearrangement uses TRBV28 and TRBJ2-7, with 8 bases identical to TRBD1. The CDR3 loop spans 13 amino acids. V was pared by 8 bases and J by 6 bases, with 9 bases of the junction left unmatched. Germline V CDR1 and CDR2: MDHEN, SYDVKM. The CDR3 sequence: CASRGTGRGEQYV. The CDR3 DNA reads as TGTGCCAGCCGGGGGACAGGACGAGGCGAGCAGTACGTC.

The chain recombines TRBV29-1 with TRBJ2-5; 8 bases align to TRBD2. From germline, CDR1 is SQVTM and CDR2 ANQGSEA. V was pared by 4 bases and J by 2 bases, with 9 bases of the junction left unmatched. The CDR3 has 15 amino acids. The CDR3 nucleotides read TGCAGCGTTGCTCCCCTAGCGGGTTTTCAAGAGACCCAGTACTTC. Translation gives CSVAPLAGFQETQYF.

This rearrangement joins TRBV19 to TRBJ1-6, with a possible D match to TRBD1 (6 bases). Trimming cost V 7 bases and J 6 bases, with 13 bases left between them. The CDR3 covers 14 residues. Germline CDR1 and CDR2: LNHDA and SQIVND (reference sequence). CDR3 coding DNA: TGTGCCAGTAAAGGGGGGGCGACTAATTCACCCCTCCACTTT. It is translated as CASKGGATNSPLHF. Drawing the rest from reference TRBV19 and TRBJ1-6, the complete variable domain is DGGITQSPKYLFRKEGQNVTLSCEQNLNHDAMYWYRQDPGQGLRLIYYSQIVNDFQKGDIAEGYSVSREKKESFPLTVTSAQKNPTAFYLCASKGGATNSPLHFGNGTRLTVT.

The chain carries TRBV10-3 and TRBJ1-2; 7 nucleotides match TRBD1. Germline assignment: CDR1 ENHRY and CDR2 SYGVKD. Trimming removed 5 bases from V and 7 bases from J; junction bases left unmatched: 4. This CDR3 is built from 12 residues. The CDR3 here is CAISTPGGGYTF. Written as DNA, the CDR3 is TGTGCCATCAGTACCCCAGGGGGTGGCTACACCTTC.

This chain uses TRBV7-9 with TRBJ2-3; possible D gene TRBD2, 6 bases. Trimming stripped 0 bases from V and 3 bases from J, with 13 bases between. This CDR3 comprises 16 residues. Germline V gene data show CDR1 as SEHNR and CDR2 as FQNEAQ (reference sequence). This CDR3 is CASSLATGVETDTQYF. The DNA for the CDR3 is TGTGCCAGCAGCTTAGCTACGGGGGTGGAGACAGATACGCAGTATTTT.

This chain links TRBV5-4 with TRBJ2-3, with 10 bases identical to TRBD2. The J segment lost 4 bases and the V segment lost 4 bases, leaving 6 bases of the junction unmatched. The CDR3 runs 15 residues. The V gene's germline CDR1 is SGHNT and CDR2 YYREEE (reference sequence). CDR3 sequence (DNA): TGTGCCAGCAGCCCCGGGGGGACTAGCGCAGATACGCAGTATTTT. Amino acid sequence: CASSPGGTSADTQYF.

V and J are TRBV5-1 and TRBJ1-2; 11 nucleotides align to TRBD1. The germline CDR1 and CDR2 sequences are SGHRS and YFSETQ. The CDR3 has 14 amino acids. V lost 2 bases and J lost 6; bases outside the gene matches: 3. CDR3 coding DNA: TGCGCCAGCAGCTTTGGACAGGGGGCGGATGGCTACACCTTC. Protein sequence: CASSFGQGADGYTF.

Details on this clone: At the DNA level, this CDR3 is encoded by other sequences in the same sample as well. This chain uses TRBV5-1 with TRBJ2-1; 7 bases map to TRBD1. The CDR3 sequence is 13 residues long. CDR1 is SGHRS, CDR2 YFSETQ, per germline. V lost 2 bases to trimming and J lost 7 bases; unmatched junction nucleotides: 3. The CDR3 DNA follows: TGCGCCAGCAGCTTAGGACAGGATAATGAGCAGTTCTTC. Translation: CASSLGQDNEQFF.

The rearrangement uses TRBV24-1 and TRBJ1-4, with 9 bases identical to TRBD1. Trimming cost V 1 base and J 3 bases; bases outside gene matches: 5. Germline lookup yields CDR1 KGHDR and CDR2 SFDVKD. This CDR3 is 17 amino acids long. The CDR3 DNA reads as TGTGCCACCAGTGATTTAGTCAGGACAGGGGCTAATGAAAAACTGTTTTTT. Its protein product is CATSDLVRTGANEKLFF.

V and J are TRBV10-3 and TRBJ1-2, with unresolved D. The V gene lost 0 bases and the J gene lost 4 bases, with 12 bases spanning the gap. The CDR3 consists of 15 residues. Germline CDR1 reads ENHRY; CDR2 reads SYGVKD. The CDR3 DNA is TGTGCCATCAGTGAGTCCTTACCCGGGAGCTATGGCTACACCTTC. Translated: CAISESLPGSYGYTF.

The gene calls are TRBV20-1 and TRBJ2-7; D is unclear. Per germline, CDR1 DFQATT and CDR2 SNEGSKA (reference sequence). V lost 0 bases, J lost 4 bases, and 4 bases lay in between. The CDR3 contains 11 residues. The CDR3, as DNA: TGCAGTGCTAGAGAGGCTTACGAGCAGTACTTC. Translating it yields CSAREAYEQYF.

CDR3 nucleotides: TGTGCCAGCAGCTTTGTATTCGGGACATCGAACACCGGGGAGCTGTTTTTT. The encoded protein is CASSFVFGTSNTGELFF. The chain is built from TRBV7-8 and TRBJ2-2; tentative D call: TRBD1 (6 bases). The V and J ends lost 3 bases and 0 bases respectively, with 14 bases between them. The germline V gene has CDR1 SGHVS and CDR2 FQNEAQ. The CDR3 covers 17 residues.

The chain combines TRBV19 with TRBJ1-5, with D tentatively TRBD1 (5 bases). This CDR3 region has 13 residues. Germline V gene sequence: CDR1 LNHDA, CDR2 SQIVND (reference sequence). V lost 9 bases to trimming and J lost 4 bases, with 13 bases between them. This CDR3 reads CASADSRNQPQHF. The CDR3 coding sequence is TGTGCCAGCGCAGACAGCCGTAATCAGCCCCAGCATTTT.

A few counts support this clone. The CDR3 DNA is TGTGCCAGCAGCCTTAGCGGGGTCCGGACCGGGGAGCTGTTTTTT. Protein: CASSLSGVRTGELFF. The V and J genes are TRBV5-8 and TRBJ2-2; 8 nucleotides line up with TRBD2. The CDR3 sequence is 15 residues long. With V trimmed by 4 bases and J by 5 bases, 7 bases remained unmatched. Germline loops: CDR1 SGHTS, CDR2 YDEGEE. Combining the CDR3 with reference TRBV5-8 and TRBJ2-2 gives the whole variable domain EAGVTQSPTHLIKTRGQQATLRCSPISGHTSVYWYQQALGLGLQFLLWYDEGEERNRGNFPPRFSGRQFPNYSSELNVNALELEDSALYLCASSLSGVRTGELFFGEGSRLTVL.

This clone showed up just once. The genes are TRBV9 and TRBJ1-6; D is unresolved. In germline, CDR1 is SGDLS, CDR2 YYNGEE. The CDR3 has 15 amino acids. The V end was cut by 5 bases, the J end by 6 bases, with 15 bases between. CDR3 DNA sequence: TGTGCCAGCAGACGGTCGGAGCTCTCTAATTCACCCCTCCACTTT. It is translated as CASRRSELSNSPLHF.

The V and J genes are TRBV28 and TRBJ2-7; 8 nucleotides align to TRBD2. The ends lost 2 bases at V and 9 bases at J; junction bases unmatched: 3. Germline lookup yields CDR1 MDHEN and CDR2 SYDVKM. The CDR3 runs 12 residues. The CDR3 nucleotides are TGTGCCAGCAGTTTAGCGGGGGGAGGGCAGTACTTC. It specifies CASSLAGGGQYF. The variable domain in full, completed from reference TRBV28 and TRBJ2-7, reads DVKVTQSSRYLVKRTGEKVFLECVQDMDHENMFWYRQDPGLGLRLIYFSYDVKMKEKGDIPEGYSVSREKKERFSLILESASTNQTSMYLCASSLAGGGQYFGPGTRLTVT.

The J gene is TRBJ2-1, the V gene TRBV2; possible D gene TRBD2, 5 bases. Trimming cost V 4 bases and J 9 bases, with 16 bases left between them. The CDR3 spans 14 residues. CDR1 is SNHLY and CDR2 is FYNNEI in the germline V gene. CDR3 region: CASSVSTRVTEQFF. DNA for the CDR3: TGTGCCAGCAGTGTGTCCACGAGGGTGACTGAGCAGTTCTTC.

The chain uses TRBV5-1 and TRBJ2-3; 7 bases match TRBD2. Losses at the gene ends were 0 bases for V and 1 base for J; bases not matched to a gene: 5. Germline CDR1 reads SGHRS; CDR2 reads YFSETQ. CDR3 size: 16 residues. In DNA form, the CDR3 reads TGCGCCAGCAGCTTGGCTCGGCTAGCGGGCACAGATACGCAGTATTTT. Translated, it gives CASSLARLAGTDTQYF.

The genes are TRBV30 and TRBJ1-4, with 9 bases matching TRBD1. This CDR3 comprises 16 residues. CDR1 and CDR2 from the germline V gene are GTSNPN and SVGIG (reference sequence). V gave up 0 bases and J gave up 0 bases; unmatched junction bases: 2. In DNA, the CDR3 is TGTGCCTGGAGTGTACAGGGGGCCGCAACTAATGAAAAACTGTTTTTT. It encodes CAWSVQGAATNEKLFF. Drawing the rest from reference TRBV30 and TRBJ1-4, the complete variable domain is SQTIHQWPATLVQPVGSPLSLECTVEGTSNPNLYWYRQAAGRGLQLLFYSVGIGQISSEVPQNLSASRPQDRQFILSSKKLLLSDSGFYLCAWSVQGAATNEKLFFGSGTQLSVL.

This clone has only one observation. The rearrangement links TRBV7-6 to TRBJ1-2, with TRBD1 identical over 8 bases. The length of the CDR3 is 16 residues. Germline V gives CDR1 SGHVS, CDR2 FNYEAQ. The trim removed 1 base at V and 6 bases at J, leaving 10 bases unmatched. The CDR3 loop is CASSLVPPGGGDGYTF. The CDR3 region has the DNA TGTGCCAGCAGCTTAGTCCCCCCAGGGGGCGGAGATGGCTACACCTTC.

This clone has just a few counts. The rearrangement uses TRBV24-1 and TRBJ1-2, with 8 bases that match TRBD1. CDR1 and CDR2 (germline): KGHDR, SFDVKD. V trimming: 4 bases; J trimming: 5 bases; junction bases outside the gene matches: 8. The length of the CDR3 is 15 residues. CDR3 amino acids: CATSEAGGGRYGYTF. The CDR3 DNA reads TGTGCCACCAGTGAAGCAGGGGGCGGAAGGTATGGCTACACCTTC.

V gene TRBV12-3 or TRBV12-4 combines with J gene TRBJ2-4; D is uncertain. The CDR3 sequence is 13 residues long. The V gene lost 5 bases and the J gene lost 0 bases, with 5 bases spanning the gap. The CDR3 sequence: CASSPLAKNIQYF. In nucleotides, the CDR3 is TGTGCCAGCAGTCCCCTAGCCAAAAACATTCAGTACTTC.

The chain has TRBV10-3 and TRBJ2-2; TRBD1 is a possible D gene (5 bases). The CDR3 is made up of 12 amino acids. The germline V gene encodes CDR1 ENHRY and CDR2 SYGVKD. V lost 5 bases, J lost 4 bases, and 5 bases lay in between. CDR3 sequence (DNA): TGTGCCATCAGTCAGGGCACCGGGGAGCTGTTTTTT. It codes for CAISQGTGELFF.

The chain's CDR3 is CASSQGARQPQHF. The CDR3 nucleotides are TGCGCCAGCAGCCAGGGGGCGCGTCAGCCCCAGCATTTT. The chain uses TRBV4-1 and TRBJ1-5, with D maybe TRBD1 (6 bases). V was cut by 3 bases and J by 6 bases, with 9 bases left in between. CDR3 length: 13 residues. Germline V CDR1 and CDR2: MGHRA, YSYEKL.

This chain connects TRBV12-5 to TRBJ2-5, with D uncertain. From germline, CDR1 is LGHNT and CDR2 FRNRAP. With 4 bases removed from V and 4 bases from J, the gap between germline ends came to 7 bases. The CDR3 totals 12 residues. DNA of the CDR3: TGTGCTAGTGGTTCTCCGGTAGAGACCCAGTACTTC. It specifies CASGSPVETQYF.